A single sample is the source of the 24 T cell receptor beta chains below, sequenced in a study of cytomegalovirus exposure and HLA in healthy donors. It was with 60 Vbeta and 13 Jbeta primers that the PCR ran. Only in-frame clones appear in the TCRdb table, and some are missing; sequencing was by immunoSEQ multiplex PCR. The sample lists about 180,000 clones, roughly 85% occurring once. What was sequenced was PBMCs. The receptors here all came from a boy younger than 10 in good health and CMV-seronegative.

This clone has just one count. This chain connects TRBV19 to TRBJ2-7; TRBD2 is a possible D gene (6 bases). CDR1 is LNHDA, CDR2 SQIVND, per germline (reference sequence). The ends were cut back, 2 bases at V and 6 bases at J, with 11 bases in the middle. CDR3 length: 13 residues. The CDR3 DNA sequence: TGTGCCAGTAGTATATCGGAGGGAAGCGAGCAGTACGTC. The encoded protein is CASSISEGSEQYV.

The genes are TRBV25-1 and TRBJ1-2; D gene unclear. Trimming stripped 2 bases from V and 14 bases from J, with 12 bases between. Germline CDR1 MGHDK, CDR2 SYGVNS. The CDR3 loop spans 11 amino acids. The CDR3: CASSERDLRTF. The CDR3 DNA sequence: TGTGCCAGCAGTGAAAGAGACTTGAGGACCTTC.

The DNA for the CDR3 is TGTGCCAGCAGCCAGCAGCTTTCGACAAACTATGGCTACACCTTC. Translating it yields CASSQQLSTNYGYTF. This chain connects TRBV7-2 to TRBJ1-2; D uncertain. V was clipped by 5 bases and J by 2 bases, with 15 bases between them. CDR1 and CDR2 (germline): SGHTA, FQGNSA. The CDR3 is 15 residues long.

The CDR3 sequence: CASSQVRDSHSYEQYF. The CDR3 nucleotides read TGCGCCAGCAGCCAAGTGAGGGACAGCCACTCCTACGAGCAGTACTTC. This chain links TRBV4-1 with TRBJ2-5, with 7 nucleotides matching TRBD1. The J call may be in error: the DNA end matches TRBJ2-7 better. Germline V gene sequence: CDR1 MGHRA, CDR2 YSYEKL. The CDR3 contains 16 residues.

The CDR3 DNA follows: TGTGCCAGCAGCCTCTCGGGTCCAAACCATGAGCAGTTCTTC. This translates into CASSLSGPNHEQFF. V usage is TRBV7-9 and J usage is TRBJ2-1; D gene ambiguous. V was shortened by 5 bases and J by 8 bases, with 16 bases between the two germline ends. Germline CDR1 is SEHNR and CDR2 is FQNEAQ (reference sequence). The CDR3 covers 14 residues.

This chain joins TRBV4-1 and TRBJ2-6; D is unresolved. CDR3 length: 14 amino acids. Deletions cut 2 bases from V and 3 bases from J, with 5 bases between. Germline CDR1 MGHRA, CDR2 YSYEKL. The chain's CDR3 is CASSQPRGANVLTF. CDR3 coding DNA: TGCGCCAGCAGCCAACCTCGTGGGGCCAACGTCCTGACTTTC.

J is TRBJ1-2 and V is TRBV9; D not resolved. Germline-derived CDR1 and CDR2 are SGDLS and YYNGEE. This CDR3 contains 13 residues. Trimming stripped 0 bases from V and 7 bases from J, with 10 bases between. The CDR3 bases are TGTGCCAGCAGCGTAGATGAGGGAGGTGGCTACACCTTC. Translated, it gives CASSVDEGGGYTF. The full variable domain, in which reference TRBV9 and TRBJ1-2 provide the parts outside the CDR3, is DSGVTQTPKHLITATGQRVTLRCSPRSGDLSVYWYQQSLDQGLQFLIQYYNGEERAKGNILERFSAQQFPDLHSELNLSSLELGDSALYFCASSVDEGGGYTFGSGTRLTVV.

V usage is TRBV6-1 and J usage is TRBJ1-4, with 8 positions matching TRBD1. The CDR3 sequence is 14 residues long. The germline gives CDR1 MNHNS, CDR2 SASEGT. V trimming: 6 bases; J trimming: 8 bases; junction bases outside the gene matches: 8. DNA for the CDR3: TGTGCCAGCAGGACCGGACAGGGTTGGGAAAAACTGTTTTTT. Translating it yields CASRTGQGWEKLFF.

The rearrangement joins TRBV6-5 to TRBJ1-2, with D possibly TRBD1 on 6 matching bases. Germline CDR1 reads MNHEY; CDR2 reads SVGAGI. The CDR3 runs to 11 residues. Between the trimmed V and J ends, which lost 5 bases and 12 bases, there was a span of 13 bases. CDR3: CASSKQGVHTF. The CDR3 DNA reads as TGTGCCAGCAGTAAACAGGGTGTACACACCTTC.

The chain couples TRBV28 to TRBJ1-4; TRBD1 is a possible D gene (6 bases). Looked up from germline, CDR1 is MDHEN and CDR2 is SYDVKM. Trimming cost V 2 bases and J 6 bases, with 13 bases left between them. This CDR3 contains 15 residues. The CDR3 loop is CASSLPRGLYEKLFF. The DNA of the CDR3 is TGTGCCAGCAGTTTACCAAGGGGGTTATATGAAAAACTGTTTTTT.

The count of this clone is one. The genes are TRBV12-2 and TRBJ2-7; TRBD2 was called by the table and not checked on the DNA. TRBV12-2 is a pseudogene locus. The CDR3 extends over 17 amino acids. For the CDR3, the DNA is TGTGCAAGTCGCTTACCCGGCGGAGTAAGGCTCTCCTACGAGCAGTACGTC. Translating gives CASRLPGGVRLSYEQYV.

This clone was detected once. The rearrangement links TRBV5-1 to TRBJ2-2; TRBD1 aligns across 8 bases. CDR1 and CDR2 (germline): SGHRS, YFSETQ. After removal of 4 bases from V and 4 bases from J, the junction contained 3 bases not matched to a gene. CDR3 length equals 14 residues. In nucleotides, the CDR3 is TGCGCCAGCAGCCCGGGACAGGCCACCGGGGAGCTGTTTTTT. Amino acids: CASSPGQATGELFF.

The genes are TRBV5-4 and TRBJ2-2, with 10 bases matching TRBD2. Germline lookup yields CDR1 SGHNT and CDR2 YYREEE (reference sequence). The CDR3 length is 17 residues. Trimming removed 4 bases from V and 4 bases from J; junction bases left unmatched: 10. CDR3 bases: TGTGCCAGCAGCCGGACTAGCGGTGGGAGGGGCACCGGGGAGCTGTTTTTT. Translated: CASSRTSGGRGTGELFF.

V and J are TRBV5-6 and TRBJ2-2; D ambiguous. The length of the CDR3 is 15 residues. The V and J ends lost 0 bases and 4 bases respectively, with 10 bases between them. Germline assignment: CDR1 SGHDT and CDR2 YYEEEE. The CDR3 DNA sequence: TGTGCCAGCAGCTTGGTTTGGCGGAGCACCGGGGAGCTGTTTTTT. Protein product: CASSLVWRSTGELFF.

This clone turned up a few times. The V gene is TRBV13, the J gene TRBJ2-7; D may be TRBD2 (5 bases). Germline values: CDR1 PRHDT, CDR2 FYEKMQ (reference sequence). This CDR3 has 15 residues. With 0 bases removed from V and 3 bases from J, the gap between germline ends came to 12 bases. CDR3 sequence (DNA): TGTGCCAGCAGCTTAGGTGGACTCCGAGGCTACGAGCAGTACGTC. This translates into CASSLGGLRGYEQYV.

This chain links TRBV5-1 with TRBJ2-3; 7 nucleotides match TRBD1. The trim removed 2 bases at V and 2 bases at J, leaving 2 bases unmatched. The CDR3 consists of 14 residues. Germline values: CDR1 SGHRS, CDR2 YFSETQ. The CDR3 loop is CASSFGQATDTQYF. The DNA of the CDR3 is TGCGCCAGCAGCTTCGGACAGGCCACAGATACGCAGTATTTT.

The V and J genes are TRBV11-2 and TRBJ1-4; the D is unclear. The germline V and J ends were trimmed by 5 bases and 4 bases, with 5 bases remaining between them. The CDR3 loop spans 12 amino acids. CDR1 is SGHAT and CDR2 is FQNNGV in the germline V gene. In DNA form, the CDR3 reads TGTGCCAGCAGCCCAAATAATGAAAAACTGTTTTTT. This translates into CASSPNNEKLFF.

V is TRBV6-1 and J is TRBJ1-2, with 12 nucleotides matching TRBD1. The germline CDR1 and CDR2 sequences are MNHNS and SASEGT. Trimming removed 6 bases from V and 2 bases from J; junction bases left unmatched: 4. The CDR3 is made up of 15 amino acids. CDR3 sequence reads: CASSGTGGRNYGYTF. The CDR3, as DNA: TGTGCCAGCAGCGGGACAGGGGGCCGGAACTATGGCTACACCTTC.

In DNA, the CDR3 is TGTGCCAGCAGCTTAAGTTCAAAGAGCGGAGCACAAGAGACCCAGTACTTC. This sequence encodes CASSLSSKSGAQETQYF. This chain links TRBV7-3 with TRBJ2-5, with TRBD2 as a possible D gene (5 bases). Trimming pared 1 base from V and 2 bases from J, leaving 17 bases between. Germline CDR1 and CDR2: SGHTA and FQGTGA. This CDR3 has 17 residues.

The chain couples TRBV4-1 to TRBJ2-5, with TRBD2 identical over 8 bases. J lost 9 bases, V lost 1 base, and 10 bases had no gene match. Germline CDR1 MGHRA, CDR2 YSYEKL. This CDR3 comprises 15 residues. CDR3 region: CASSQVGRGDLAQYF. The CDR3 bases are TGCGCCAGCAGCCAAGTTGGGCGGGGGGACCTCGCCCAGTACTTC.

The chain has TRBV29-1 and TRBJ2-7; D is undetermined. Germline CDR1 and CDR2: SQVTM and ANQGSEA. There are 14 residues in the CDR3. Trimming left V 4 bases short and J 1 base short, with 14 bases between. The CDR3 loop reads CSVGVQVSSYEQYF. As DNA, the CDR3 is TGCAGCGTTGGGGTCCAGGTTAGTTCCTACGAGCAGTACTTC.

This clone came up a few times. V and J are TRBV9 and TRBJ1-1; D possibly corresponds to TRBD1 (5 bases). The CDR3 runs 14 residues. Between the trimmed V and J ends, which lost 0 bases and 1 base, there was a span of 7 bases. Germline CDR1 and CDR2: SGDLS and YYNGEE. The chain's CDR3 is CASSVVTGNTEAFF. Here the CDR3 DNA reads TGTGCCAGCAGCGTAGTTACAGGGAACACTGAAGCTTTCTTT.

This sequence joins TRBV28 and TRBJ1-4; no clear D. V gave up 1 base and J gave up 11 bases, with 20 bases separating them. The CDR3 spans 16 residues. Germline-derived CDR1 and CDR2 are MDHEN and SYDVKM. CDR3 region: CASSLSNSGTIGKLFF. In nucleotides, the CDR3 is TGTGCCAGCAGTTTATCGAATTCGGGAACGATAGGTAAACTGTTTTTT.

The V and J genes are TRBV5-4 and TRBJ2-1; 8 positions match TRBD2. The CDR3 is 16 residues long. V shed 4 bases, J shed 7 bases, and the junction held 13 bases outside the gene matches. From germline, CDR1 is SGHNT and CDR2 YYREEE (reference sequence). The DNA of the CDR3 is TGTGCCAGCAGCGCAGACCCTAGCGGGTTGGGGAATGAGCAGTTCTTC. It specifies CASSADPSGLGNEQFF.